This T cell receptor beta chain was retrieved from a study of radiotherapy plus CTLA-4 blockade in lung cancer. CTLA-4 blockade using ipilimumab, together with focal radiation, was received by patients with chemo-refractory metastatic non-small-cell lung cancer. Measured with immunoSEQ multiplex PCR; TCRdb has only the in-frame clones, and not every one. The data show roughly 75,000 clones, 78% seen once. The CDR3 is 16 residues long. V shed 6 bases and J 5 bases; nucleotides not matched to a gene: 14. In germline, CDR1 is PRHDT, CDR2 FYEKMQ (reference sequence). The material sequenced was peripheral blood, taken from a patient treated with radiotherapy plus ipilimumab. This sequence originates from a human donor with non-small cell lung cancer whose response to radiotherapy plus ipilimumab could not be evaluated. Some clones in this sample may be carry-over from other donors' samples. This rearrangement joins TRBV13 to TRBJ2-7; 9 nucleotides line up with TRBD2. CDR3 nucleotide sequence: TGTGCCAGCAGTCGTTTTGGCGGGGGGGAATTTCACGAGCAGTACTTC. Protein: CASSRFGGGEFHEQYF.